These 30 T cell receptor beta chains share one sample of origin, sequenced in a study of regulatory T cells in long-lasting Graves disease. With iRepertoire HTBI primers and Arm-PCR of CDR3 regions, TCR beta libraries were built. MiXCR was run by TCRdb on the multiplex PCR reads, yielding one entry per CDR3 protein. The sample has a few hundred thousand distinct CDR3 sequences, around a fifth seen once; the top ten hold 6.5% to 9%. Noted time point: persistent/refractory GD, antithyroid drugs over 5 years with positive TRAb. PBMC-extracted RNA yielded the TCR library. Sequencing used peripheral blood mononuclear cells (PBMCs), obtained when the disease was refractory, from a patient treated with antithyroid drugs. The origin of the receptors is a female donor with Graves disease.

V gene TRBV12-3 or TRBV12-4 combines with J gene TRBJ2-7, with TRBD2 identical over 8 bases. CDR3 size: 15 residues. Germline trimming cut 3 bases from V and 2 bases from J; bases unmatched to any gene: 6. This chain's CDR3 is CASSFSSGRPYEQYF. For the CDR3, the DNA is TGTGCCAGCAGTTTCTCTAGCGGGCGACCCTACGAGCAGTACTTC.

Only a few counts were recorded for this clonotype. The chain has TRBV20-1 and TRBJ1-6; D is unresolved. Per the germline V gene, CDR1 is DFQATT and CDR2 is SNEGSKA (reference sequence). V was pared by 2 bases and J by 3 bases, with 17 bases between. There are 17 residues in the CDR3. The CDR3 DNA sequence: TGCAGTGCTAGATCAACCTCCGGGCGAGGCTATAATTCACCCCTCCACTTT. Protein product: CSARSTSGRGYNSPLHF.

CDR3 sequence (DNA): TGTGCCAGCAGCTTTGCGGGGGGATCCACAGATACGCAGTATTTT. This sequence encodes CASSFAGGSTDTQYF. The V call is TRBV7-9, the J call TRBJ2-3; 8 nucleotides line up with TRBD2. Trimming removed 3 bases from V and 2 bases from J; junction bases left unmatched: 4. Germline lookup yields CDR1 SEHNR and CDR2 FQNEAQ (reference sequence). The CDR3 runs to 15 residues.

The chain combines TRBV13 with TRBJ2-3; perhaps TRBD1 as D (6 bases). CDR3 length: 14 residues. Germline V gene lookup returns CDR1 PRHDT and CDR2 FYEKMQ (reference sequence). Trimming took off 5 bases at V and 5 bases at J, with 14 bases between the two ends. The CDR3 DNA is TGTGCCAGCAGCCCACAGGGAGAGGGAGATACGCAGTATTTT. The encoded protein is CASSPQGEGDTQYF.

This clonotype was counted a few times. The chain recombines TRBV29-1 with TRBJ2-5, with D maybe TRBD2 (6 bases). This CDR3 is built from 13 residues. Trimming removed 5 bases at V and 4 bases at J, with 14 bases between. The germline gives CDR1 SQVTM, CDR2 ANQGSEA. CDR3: CSVNGDFGETQYF. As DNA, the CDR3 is TGCAGCGTTAACGGGGACTTCGGAGAGACCCAGTACTTC.

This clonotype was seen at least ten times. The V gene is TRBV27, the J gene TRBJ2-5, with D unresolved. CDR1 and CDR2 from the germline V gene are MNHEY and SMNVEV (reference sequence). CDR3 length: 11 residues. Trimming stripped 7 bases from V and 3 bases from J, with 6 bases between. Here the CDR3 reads CASKIKETQYF. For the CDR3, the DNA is TGTGCCAGCAAAATCAAAGAGACCCAGTACTTC.

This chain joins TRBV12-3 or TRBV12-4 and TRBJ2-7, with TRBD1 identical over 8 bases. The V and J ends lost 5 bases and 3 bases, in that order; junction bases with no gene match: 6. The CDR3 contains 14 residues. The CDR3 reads CASSTGQGNYEQYF. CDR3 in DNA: TGTGCCAGCAGTACCGGACAGGGCAACTACGAGCAGTACTTC.

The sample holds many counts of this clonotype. The CDR3 reads CASTYGDRAYEQYF. Here the CDR3 DNA reads TGTGCCAGCACCTATGGGGACCGAGCCTACGAGCAGTACTTC. The genes are TRBV12-3 or TRBV12-4 and TRBJ2-7; the D call may be TRBD1 or TRBD2 (5 bases each). This CDR3 comprises 14 residues. V lost 7 bases and J 2 bases, leaving 15 bases between the germline ends.

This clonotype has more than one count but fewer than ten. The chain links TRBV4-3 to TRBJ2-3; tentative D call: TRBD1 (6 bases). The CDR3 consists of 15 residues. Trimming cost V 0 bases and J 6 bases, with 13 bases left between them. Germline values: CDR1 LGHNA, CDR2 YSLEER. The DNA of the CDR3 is TGCGCCAGCAGCCAAGATAACAGGGAAGGGGATACGCAGTATTTT. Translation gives CASSQDNREGDTQYF.

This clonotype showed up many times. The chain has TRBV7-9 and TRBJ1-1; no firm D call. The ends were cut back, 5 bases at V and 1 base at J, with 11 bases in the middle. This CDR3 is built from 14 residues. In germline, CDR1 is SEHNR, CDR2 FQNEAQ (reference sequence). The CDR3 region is CASSPLVGNTEAFF. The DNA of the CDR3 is TGTGCCAGCAGCCCATTAGTAGGGAACACTGAAGCTTTCTTT.

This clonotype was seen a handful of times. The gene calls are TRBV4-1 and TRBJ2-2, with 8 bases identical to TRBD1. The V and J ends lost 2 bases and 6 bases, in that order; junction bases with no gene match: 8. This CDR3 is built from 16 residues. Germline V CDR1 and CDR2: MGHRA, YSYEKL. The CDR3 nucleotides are TGCGCCAGCAGCCAAATATGGACAGGGTTGGCCGGGGAGCTGTTTTTT. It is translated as CASSQIWTGLAGELFF.

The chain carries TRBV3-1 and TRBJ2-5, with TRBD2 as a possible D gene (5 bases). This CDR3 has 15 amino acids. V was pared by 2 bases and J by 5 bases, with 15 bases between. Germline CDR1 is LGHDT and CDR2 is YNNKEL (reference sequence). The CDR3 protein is CASSQLAESGETQYF. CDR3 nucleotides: TGTGCCAGCAGCCAACTAGCCGAAAGTGGGGAGACCCAGTACTTC.

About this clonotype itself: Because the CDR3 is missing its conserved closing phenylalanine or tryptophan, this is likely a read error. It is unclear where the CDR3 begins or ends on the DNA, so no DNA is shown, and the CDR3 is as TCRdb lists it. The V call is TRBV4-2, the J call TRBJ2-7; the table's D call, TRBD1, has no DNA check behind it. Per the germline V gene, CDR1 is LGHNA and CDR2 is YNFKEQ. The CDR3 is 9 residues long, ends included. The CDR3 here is CASSQDRGT.

The CDR3 sequence: CSVGDRGRVNTEAFF. CDR3 nucleotides: TGCAGCGTTGGGGACAGGGGAAGGGTGAACACTGAAGCTTTCTTT. V gene TRBV29-1 combines with J gene TRBJ1-1; 10 nucleotides line up with TRBD1. The CDR3 has 15 residues. Germline loops: CDR1 SQVTM, CDR2 ANQGSEA. J gave up 0 bases and V 4 bases, and 5 bases lay outside the gene matches.

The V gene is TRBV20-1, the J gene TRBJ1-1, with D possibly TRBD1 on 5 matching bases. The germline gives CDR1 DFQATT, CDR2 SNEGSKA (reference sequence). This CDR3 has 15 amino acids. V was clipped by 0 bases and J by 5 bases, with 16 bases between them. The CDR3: CSARDSRGVGTEAFF. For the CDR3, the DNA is TGCAGTGCTAGAGATTCGCGGGGGGTGGGGACTGAAGCTTTCTTT.

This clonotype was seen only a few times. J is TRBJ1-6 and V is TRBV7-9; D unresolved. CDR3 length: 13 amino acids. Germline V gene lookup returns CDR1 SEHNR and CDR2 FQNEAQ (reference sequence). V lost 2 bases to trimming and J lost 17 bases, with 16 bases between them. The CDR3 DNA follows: TGTGCCAGCAGCTTAATAGAAGGGCTAGTCATCCACTTT. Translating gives CASSLIEGLVIHF.

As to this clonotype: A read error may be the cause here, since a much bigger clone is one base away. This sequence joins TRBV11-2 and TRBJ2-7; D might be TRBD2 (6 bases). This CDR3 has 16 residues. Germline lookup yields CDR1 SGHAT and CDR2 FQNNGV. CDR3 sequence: CAGSLDLAPAWGEQYF. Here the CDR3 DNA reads TGTGCCGGCAGCTTAGATCTAGCGCCAGCCTGGGGGGAGCAGTACTTC.

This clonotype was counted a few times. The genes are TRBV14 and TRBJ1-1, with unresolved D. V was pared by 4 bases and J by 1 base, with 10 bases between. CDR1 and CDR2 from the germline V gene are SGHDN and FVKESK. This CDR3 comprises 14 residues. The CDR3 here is CASSPTVPNTEAFF. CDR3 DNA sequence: TGTGCCAGCAGCCCGACGGTTCCGAACACTGAAGCTTTCTTT.

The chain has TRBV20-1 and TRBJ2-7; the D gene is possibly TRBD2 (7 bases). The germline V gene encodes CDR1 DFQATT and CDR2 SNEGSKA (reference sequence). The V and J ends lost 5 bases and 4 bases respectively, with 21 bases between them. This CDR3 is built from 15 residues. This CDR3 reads CSARVSKQGGYEQYF. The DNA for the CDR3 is TGCAGTGCTCGCGTATCCAAACAGGGAGGGTACGAGCAGTACTTC.

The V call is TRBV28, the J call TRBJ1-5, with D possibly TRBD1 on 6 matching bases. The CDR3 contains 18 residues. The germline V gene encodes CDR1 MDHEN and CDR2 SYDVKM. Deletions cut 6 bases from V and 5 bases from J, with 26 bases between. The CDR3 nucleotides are TGTGCCAGCAGCAAACCTCCGGACAGTCCGTCTACTTATCAGCCCCAGCATTTT. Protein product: CASSKPPDSPSTYQPQHF.

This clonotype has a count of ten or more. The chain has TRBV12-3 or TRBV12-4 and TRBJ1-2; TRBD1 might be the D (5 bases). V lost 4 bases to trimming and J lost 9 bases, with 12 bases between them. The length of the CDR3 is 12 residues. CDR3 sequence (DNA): TGTGCCAGCAGTTCAATGGGGGAGCGCTACACCTTC. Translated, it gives CASSSMGERYTF.

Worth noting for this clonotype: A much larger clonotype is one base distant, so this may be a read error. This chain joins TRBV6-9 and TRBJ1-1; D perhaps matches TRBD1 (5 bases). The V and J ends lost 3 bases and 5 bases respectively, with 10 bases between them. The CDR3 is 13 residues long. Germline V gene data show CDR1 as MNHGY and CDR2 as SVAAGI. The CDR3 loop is CASSYTEGTEAFF. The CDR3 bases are TGTGCCAGCAGTTACACTGAGGGGACTGAAGCTTTCTTT.

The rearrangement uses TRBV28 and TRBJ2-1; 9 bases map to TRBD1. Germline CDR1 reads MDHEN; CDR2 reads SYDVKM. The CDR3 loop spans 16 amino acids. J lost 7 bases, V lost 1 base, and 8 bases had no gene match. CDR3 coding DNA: TGTGCCAGCAGTTTATTAGTAGACAGGGGGGGGAATGAGCAGTTCTTC. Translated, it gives CASSLLVDRGGNEQFF.

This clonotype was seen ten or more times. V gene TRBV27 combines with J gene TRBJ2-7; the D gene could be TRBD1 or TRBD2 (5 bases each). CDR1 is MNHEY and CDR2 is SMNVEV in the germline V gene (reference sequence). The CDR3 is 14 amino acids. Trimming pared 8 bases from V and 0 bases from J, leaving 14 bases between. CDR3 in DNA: TGTGCCAGCCGCGCCGGGACGGCCTCCTACGAGCAGTACTTC. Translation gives CASRAGTASYEQYF.

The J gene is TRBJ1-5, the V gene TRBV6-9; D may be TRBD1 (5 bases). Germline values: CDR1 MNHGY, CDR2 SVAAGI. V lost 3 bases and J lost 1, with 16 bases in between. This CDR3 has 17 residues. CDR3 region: CASSYVGGGGSNQPQHF. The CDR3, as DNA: TGTGCCAGCAGTTACGTCGGGGGTGGAGGAAGCAATCAGCCCCAGCATTTT.

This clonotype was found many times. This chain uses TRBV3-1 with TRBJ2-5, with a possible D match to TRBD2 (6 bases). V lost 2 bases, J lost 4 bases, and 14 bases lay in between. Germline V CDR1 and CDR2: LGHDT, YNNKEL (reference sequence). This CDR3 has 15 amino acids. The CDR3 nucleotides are TGTGCCAGCAGCCAATCCCTTAGCGGATTAGAGACCCAGTACTTC. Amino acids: CASSQSLSGLETQYF.

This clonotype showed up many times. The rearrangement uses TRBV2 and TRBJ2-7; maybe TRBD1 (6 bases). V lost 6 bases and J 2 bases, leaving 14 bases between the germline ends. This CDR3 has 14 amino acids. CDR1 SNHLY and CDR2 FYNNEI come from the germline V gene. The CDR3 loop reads CASRIRTEAYEQYF. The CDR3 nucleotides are TGTGCCAGCAGGATAAGGACAGAAGCCTACGAGCAGTACTTC.

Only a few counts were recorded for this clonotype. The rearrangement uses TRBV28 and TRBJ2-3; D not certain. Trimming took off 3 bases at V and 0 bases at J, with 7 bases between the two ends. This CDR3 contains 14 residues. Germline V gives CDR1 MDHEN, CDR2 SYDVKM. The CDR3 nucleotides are TGTGCCAGCAGTTTTGTGGGTAGCACAGATACGCAGTATTTT. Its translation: CASSFVGSTDTQYF.

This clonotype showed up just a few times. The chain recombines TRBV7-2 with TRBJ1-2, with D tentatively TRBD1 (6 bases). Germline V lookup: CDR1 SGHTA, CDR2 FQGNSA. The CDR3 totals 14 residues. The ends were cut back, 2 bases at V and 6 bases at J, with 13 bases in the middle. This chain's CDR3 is CASSLNPGADGYTF. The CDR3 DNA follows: TGTGCCAGCAGCTTAAACCCAGGGGCTGATGGCTACACCTTC.

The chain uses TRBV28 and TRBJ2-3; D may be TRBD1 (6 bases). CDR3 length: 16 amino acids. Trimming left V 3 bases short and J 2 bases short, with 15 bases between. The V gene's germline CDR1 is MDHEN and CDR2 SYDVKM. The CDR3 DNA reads TGTGCCAGCAGTTTGGGGGCAGGACTCCTCACAGATACGCAGTATTTT. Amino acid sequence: CASSLGAGLLTDTQYF.